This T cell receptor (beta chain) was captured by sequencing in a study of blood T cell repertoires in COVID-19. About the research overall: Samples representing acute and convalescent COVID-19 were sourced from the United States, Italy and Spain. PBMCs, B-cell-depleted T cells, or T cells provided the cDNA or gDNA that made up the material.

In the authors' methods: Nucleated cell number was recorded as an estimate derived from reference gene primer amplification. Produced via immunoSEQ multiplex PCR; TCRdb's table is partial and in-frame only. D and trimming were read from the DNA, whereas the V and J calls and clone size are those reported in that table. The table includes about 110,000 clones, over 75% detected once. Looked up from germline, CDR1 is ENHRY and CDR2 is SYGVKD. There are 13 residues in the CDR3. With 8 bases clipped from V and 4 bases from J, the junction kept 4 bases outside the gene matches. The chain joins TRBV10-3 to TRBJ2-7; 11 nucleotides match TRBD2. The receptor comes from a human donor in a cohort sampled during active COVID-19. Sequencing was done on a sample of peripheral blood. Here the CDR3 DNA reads TGTGCCATCGCCCCTAGCGGGAGGTACGAGCAGTACTTC. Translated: CAIAPSGRYEQYF.